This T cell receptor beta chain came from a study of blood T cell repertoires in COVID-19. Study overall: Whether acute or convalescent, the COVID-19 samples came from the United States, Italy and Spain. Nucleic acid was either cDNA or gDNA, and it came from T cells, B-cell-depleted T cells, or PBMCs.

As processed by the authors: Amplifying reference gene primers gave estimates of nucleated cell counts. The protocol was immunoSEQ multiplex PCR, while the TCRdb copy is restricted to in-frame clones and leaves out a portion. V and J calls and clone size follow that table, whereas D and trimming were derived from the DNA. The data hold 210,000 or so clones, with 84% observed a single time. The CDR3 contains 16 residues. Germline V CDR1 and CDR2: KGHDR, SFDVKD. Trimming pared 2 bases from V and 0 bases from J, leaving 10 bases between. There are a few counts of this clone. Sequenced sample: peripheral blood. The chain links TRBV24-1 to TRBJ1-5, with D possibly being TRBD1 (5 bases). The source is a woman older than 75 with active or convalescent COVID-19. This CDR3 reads CATSDSKRGSNQPQHF. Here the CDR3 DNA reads TGTGCCACCAGTGATTCGAAAAGGGGTAGCAATCAGCCCCAGCATTTT.